The rows below give T cell receptor beta chains drawn from one sample of a study of T cells in Graves' hyperthyroidism and ophthalmopathy. Using its own MiXCR run on the multiplex PCR reads, TCRdb lists one record per CDR3 protein. The table shows fewer than 450,000 distinct CDR3 sequences, with about 17% occurring only once. The material sequenced was blood. The receptors shown here come from a woman aged 30 to 39 with Graves' hyperthyroidism that later progressed to Graves' ophthalmopathy. CDR3s include the opening cysteine and the closing phenylalanine or tryptophan. D genes are given only for firm matches. Expanded clones get a size class; other rows say once, few or many, or leave the size out.

j_gene | v_gene | len | abundance | d_gene | CDR3nt | CDR3aa
TRBJ2-5 | TRBV6-1 | 14 | few | - | TGTGCCAGCAGGGGGACGGTCTATCAAGAGACCCAGTACTTC | CASRGTVYQETQYF
TRBJ2-1 | TRBV7-9 | 14 | few | TRBD2 | TGTGCCAGCAGAGTAGCGGGGGTCTACAATGAGCAGTTCTTC | CASRVAGVYNEQFF
TRBJ2-2 | TRBV25-1 | 19 | many | TRBD1 | TGTGCCAGCAGTGAATTCCCCCGGACAGGGGGCCTTGCCACCGGGGAGCTGTTTTTT | CASSEFPRTGGLATGELFF
TRBJ2-7 | TRBV2 | 15 | - | TRBD2 | TGTGCCAGCAGTGAATGGGCGGGGGGTTCCTACGAGCAGTACTTC | CASSEWAGGSYEQYF
TRBJ2-7 | TRBV5-1 | 15 | - | TRBD2 | TGCGCCAGCAGCTTTCGGGCTAGCGGGGGCAACGAGCAGTACTTC | CASSFRASGGNEQYF
TRBJ1-1 | TRBV29-1 | 15 | few | - | TGCAGCGTTGGCGGGACTGTCCACATGAACACTGAAGCTTTCTTT | CSVGGTVHMNTEAFF
TRBJ2-3 | TRBV27 | 16 | few | - | TGTGCCAGCAGTTTATTTGCGGGTGAGCGCACAGATACGCAGTATTTT | CASSLFAGERTDTQYF
TRBJ1-1 | TRBV5-1 | 15 | few | - | TGCGCCAACCGAGCCCCAGGTTTTCGGTGGACTGAAGCTTTCTTT | CANRAPGFRWTEAFF
TRBJ2-1 | TRBV28 | 15 | many | - | TGTGCCAGCAGTTTCTACTCCTCACCTAACAATGAGCAGTTCTTC | CASSFYSSPNNEQFF
TRBJ2-7 | TRBV6-1 | 15 | many | - | TGTGCCAGCAGTGAAGCGGAGACAGGTTCCTACGAGCAGTACTTC | CASSEAETGSYEQYF
TRBJ2-5 | TRBV11-2 | 17 | many | - | TGTGCCAGCAGCTCTGTGGGGATGGGCACTATGCCGCGGACCCAGTACTTC | CASSSVGMGTMPRTQYF
TRBJ2-5 | TRBV30 | 13 | many | - | TGTGCCTGGTCCTACTCCGCCTCCGCTAGTCGGTACTTC | CAWSYSASASRYF
TRBJ2-7 | TRBV28 | 14 | many | - | TGTGCCAGCAGTTGGTGGGACAACTCCTACGAGCAGTACTTC | CASSWWDNSYEQYF
TRBJ1-5 | TRBV12-3/TRBV12-4 | 17 | many | TRBD1 | TGTGCCAGCAGTCCGCCCTCTGGACAGGCGGGGAGTCAGCCCCAGCATTTT | CASSPPSGQAGSQPQHF
TRBJ2-1 | TRBV19 | 17 | many | TRBD2 | TGTGCCAGTAGTACCGGACTAGCGGGTTTTCGGTACAATGAGCAGTTCTTC | CASSTGLAGFRYNEQFF
TRBJ2-1 | TRBV11-2 | 19 | - | TRBD2 | TGTGCCAGCAGCGAGGCGACTAGCGGGGGTCTCCGAACGTACAATGAGCAGTTCTTC | CASSEATSGGLRTYNEQFF
TRBJ1-2 | TRBV15 | 16 | - | - | TGTGCCACCAGCAGAGGACTCTTGGGGACTAACTATGGCTACACCTTC | CATSRGLLGTNYGYTF
TRBJ2-3 | TRBV7-9 | 15 | few | - | TGTGCCAGCAGCTTAGTGTTGGGTCTGGCAGATACGCAGTATTTT | CASSLVLGLADTQYF
TRBJ1-5 | TRBV3-1 | 15 | - | - | TGTGCCAGCAGCCAAGAAGCTCTTGGCAATCAGCCCCAGCATTTT | CASSQEALGNQPQHF
TRBJ1-1 | TRBV28 | 17 | many | - | TGTGCCAGCAGTCCTAGTTTCCCCAACAGGGAGAACACTGAAGCTTTCTTT | CASSPSFPNRENTEAFF
TRBJ1-1 | TRBV3-1 | 12 | many | - | TGTGCCAGCAGCCTCACAGGGACAACAGCTTTCTTT | CASSLTGTTAFF
TRBJ2-1 | TRBV30 | 13 | few | - | TGTGCCTGGAGTGTCACAAGCTACAATGAGCAGTTCTTC | CAWSVTSYNEQFF
TRBJ1-1 | TRBV12-3/TRBV12-4 | 14 | many | - | TGTGCCAGCACCACCGCCGGGGTGAACACTGAAGCTTTCTTT | CASTTAGVNTEAFF
TRBJ2-1 | TRBV27 | 15 | few | - | TGTGCCAGCAGTCCCCCCGCGCGGGGAGACAATGAGCAGTTCTTC | CASSPPARGDNEQFF
TRBJ2-3 | TRBV28 | 15 | - | TRBD1 | TGTGCCAGCAGTCCCACCGGACAGGGCGCAGATACGCAGTATTTT | CASSPTGQGADTQYF
TRBJ1-1 | TRBV5-4 | 14 | many | - | TGTGCCAGCAGCTTGGGCAGGGATGGAACTGAAGCTTTCTTT | CASSLGRDGTEAFF
TRBJ2-3 | TRBV9 | 16 | - | TRBD1 | TGTGCCAGCAGCGCGACAGGGTTCGGCAACACAGATACGCAGTATTTT | CASSATGFGNTDTQYF
TRBJ1-5 | TRBV19 | 18 | - | - | TGTGCCAGTAGTATAGATCGAGTTTCGGGGTTTGGGACTCAGCCCCAGCATTTT | CASSIDRVSGFGTQPQHF
TRBJ2-2 | TRBV7-9 | 17 | many | TRBD2 | TGTGCCAGCAGCTTTGGACTAGCGGGGGGTAACACCGGGGAGCTGTTTTTT | CASSFGLAGGNTGELFF
TRBJ2-5 | TRBV7-9 | 14 | many | TRBD1 | TGTGCCAGCAGCTCGGGACAGGTACTGGAGACCCAGTACTTC | CASSSGQVLETQYF
TRBJ1-2 | TRBV29-1 | 11 | - | - | TGCAGCGTTGCGGTTTTAGGCGGCTACACCTTC | CSVAVLGGYTF
TRBJ1-4 | TRBV7-2 | 13 | once | - | TGTGCCAGCAGCTTACGGGGGTGGGAAAAACTGTTTTTT | CASSLRGWEKLFF
TRBJ1-1 | TRBV30 | 12 | - | - | TGTGCCTGGAGAAAGATGAACACTGAAGCTTTCTTT | CAWRKMNTEAFF
TRBJ1-5 | TRBV6-1 | 15 | many | - | TGTGCCAGCAGTGAACAGCGGTTAAGCAATCAGCCCCAGCATTTT | CASSEQRLSNQPQHF
TRBJ2-2 | TRBV7-2 | 15 | many | - | TGTGCCAGCAGCTTAGGCGGTTATAACACCGGGGAGCTGTTTTTT | CASSLGGYNTGELFF
TRBJ2-1 | TRBV5-6 | 15 | few | - | TGTGCCAGCAGCTTGGGTGGACGGCTCTACAATGAGCAGTTCTTC | CASSLGGRLYNEQFF
TRBJ1-1 | TRBV20-1 | 12 | many | - | TGCAGTGCTAAAGGGTGGGTTACTGAAGCTTTCTTT | CSAKGWVTEAFF
TRBJ1-4 | TRBV12-3/TRBV12-4 | 14 | many | - | TGTGCCAGCCGACCAAGGGCTGGGAAAGAAAAACTGTTTTTT | CASRPRAGKEKLFF
TRBJ2-5 | TRBV6-2/TRBV6-3 | 14 | many | - | TGTGCCAGCAATGACGGGGGAATCCGAGAGACCCAGTACTTC | CASNDGGIRETQYF
TRBJ2-2 | TRBV10-3 | 17 | many | TRBD1 | TGTGCCATCAGTGAGCCTGAAACAGGGGTCAACACCGGGGAGCTGTTTTTT | CAISEPETGVNTGELFF
TRBJ2-5 | TRBV7-9 | 16 | many | - | TGTGCCAGCAGCTCAGCCGGGGGACAGCGACAAGAGACCCAGTACTTC | CASSSAGGQRQETQYF
TRBJ2-7 | TRBV29-1 | 12 | - | - | TGCAGCGTTGTCGAGGGGGGTGGCGAGCAGTACTTC | CSVVEGGGEQYF
TRBJ2-1 | TRBV19 | 15 | few | - | TGTGCCAGTAGTATAAAAGGCGACAGGTACAATGAGCAGTTCTTC | CASSIKGDRYNEQFF
TRBJ2-7 | TRBV10-3 | 15 | - | TRBD2 | TGTGCCTCCCAGGGAGGGGCTCTAAGCTCCTACGAGCAGTACTTC | CASQGGALSSYEQYF
TRBJ1-4 | TRBV19 | 14 | many | - | TGTGCCAGTAGTATCGCCAAAGATGGGGGTAAACTGTTTTTT | CASSIAKDGGKLFF
TRBJ1-6 | TRBV7-4 | 12 | - | - | TGTGCCAGCACCAAACAGAATTCACCCCTCCACTTT | CASTKQNSPLHF
TRBJ2-4 | TRBV20-1 | 15 | many | - | TGCAGTGCTACTTTCCTGGGGTCCGGCAAAAACATTCAGTACTTC | CSATFLGSGKNIQYF
TRBJ1-3 | TRBV3-1 | 15 | few | TRBD1 | TGTGCCAGCAGCCAAGTTCCAGGGGGCGGAAACACCATATATTTT | CASSQVPGGGNTIYF